This T cell receptor (beta chain) derives from a study of beta chain features in type 1 diabetes. Study-level findings and limits: No resolution was reached here on whether HLA type influences TCRB rearrangement. Using cDNA template may skew counts toward highly expressing activated cells. Across patients, naive, central memory and Treg TCRB repertoires exhibited apparently greater similarity than was observed across healthy donors. Patients with Type 1 diabetes showed moderately but significantly shorter TCRB CDR3s in all four CD4+ subsets.

cDNA synthesis used the whole RNA isolate, giving expressed TCRB sequences. The assay was immunoSEQ multiplex PCR, and TCRdb's table has in-frame clones only and misses some. This sample carries 280,000 or so clones, approximately 16% of them seen once, and the ten largest clones take approximately 0.015%. The CDR3 has 16 amino acids. Germline lookup yields CDR1 SGHNT and CDR2 YYREEE (reference sequence). The junction had 12 bases not matched to a gene; V was cut back by 3 bases and J by 4 bases. Turning to this clone: Its antigen is not identified.

The authors sorted CD4+ naive, central memory, regulatory and stem cell-like memory cells via CD45RO/CCR7/CD25/CD127/CD95/CD27. The gene calls are TRBV5-4 and TRBJ2-7, with 8 bases identical to TRBD1. The sequenced sample was naive CD4+ T cells from blood. This receptor was taken from a young man with type 1 diabetes. The CDR3 spells CASSSLSGTGVYEQYF. CDR3 nucleotides: TGTGCCAGCAGCTCCTTATCCGGGACAGGCGTATACGAGCAGTACTTC.